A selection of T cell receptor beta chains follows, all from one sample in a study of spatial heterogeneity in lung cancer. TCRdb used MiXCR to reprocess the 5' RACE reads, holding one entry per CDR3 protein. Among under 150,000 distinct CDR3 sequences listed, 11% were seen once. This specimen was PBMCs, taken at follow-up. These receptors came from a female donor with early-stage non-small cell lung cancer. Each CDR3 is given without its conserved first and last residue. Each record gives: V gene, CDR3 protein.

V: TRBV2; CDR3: ASRGLAGVEETQY
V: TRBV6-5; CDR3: ASSYQYVRQGREQF
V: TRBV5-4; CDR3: ASSIPLESDTQY
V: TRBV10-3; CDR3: AISEGVPQGTEAF
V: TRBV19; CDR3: ASDRRNTIY
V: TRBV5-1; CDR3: ASSSQGTGELF
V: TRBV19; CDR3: ASSIFGQAYNEQF
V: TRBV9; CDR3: ASSPDRTIQETQY
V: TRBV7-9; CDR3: ASSGDLPSNQPQH
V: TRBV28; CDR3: ASSHRFGTALNTEAF
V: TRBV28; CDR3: ASSRGDLNYGYT
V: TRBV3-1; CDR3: ASSSRTSGYHTGELF
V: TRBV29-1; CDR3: SVDTNEQF
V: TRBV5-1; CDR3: VSSLEGNNYEQF
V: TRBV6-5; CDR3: ASTPGQYQETQY
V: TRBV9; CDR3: ASSVVSGANVLT
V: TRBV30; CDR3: AWSIGGAKNIQY
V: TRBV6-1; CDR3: ASSETWGNTEAF
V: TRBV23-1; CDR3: ASSQVLAGGPCRAYNEQF
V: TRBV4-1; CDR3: ASSQDVRTMNTEAF
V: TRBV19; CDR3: ASSDSYEKLF
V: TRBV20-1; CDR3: SARVSVGEQF
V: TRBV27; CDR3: ASTGQGANEQY
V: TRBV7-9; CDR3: ASSLLNNEQF
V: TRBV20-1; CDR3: SARDPMTTVNEQF
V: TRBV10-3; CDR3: AIRDGQGQSTEAF
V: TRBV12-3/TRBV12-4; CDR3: ASSLTSGLAEQY
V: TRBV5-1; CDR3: ASSGGHNEQF
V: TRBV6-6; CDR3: ASSYSRFLGTGYGYT